This T cell receptor beta chain was identified in a study of CD8 T cells in Susac syndrome (dated by TCRdb to the late 2010s). Concerning the study at large: Repertoire sequencing was used to test whether CD8+ T cell activation and differentiation in Susac syndrome was antigen driven. CD8+ T cell repertoire clonality was compared between about a dozen healthy donors, some 14 Susac syndrome patients and around 16 multiple sclerosis patients. Overall study outcomes, separate from this receptor: The study acknowledged that relatively few individuals were included in the TCR sequencing and HLA analysis.

Peripheral blood CD8+ and CD4+ T cells from healthy donors, Susac syndrome patients and multiple sclerosis patients were profiled by high-throughput TCR beta sequencing. Healthy donors were included as age- and sex-matched controls. CD8+ TEMRA cells were enriched by FACS, while bulk CD8+ and CD4+ T cells were purified by magnetic negative isolation. Blood was collected in EDTA tubes and processed within 24 hours, with PBMCs isolated through density gradient centrifugation. PBMCs destined for TCR sequencing were cryopreserved in liquid nitrogen and later thawed in a 37 °C water bath. Purity of sorted or isolated CD4+, CD8+ and CD8+ TEMRA cells was at least 90%. The CDR3 spans 12 residues, from the cysteine through the phenylalanine. The CDR3 DNA has 36 bases and is translated from base 1. CDR1 SGHDN and CDR2 FVKESK are derived from the germline V gene. V drops 2 bases and J drops 5 bases, leaving 7 bases in between.

RNA was extracted using the RNeasy kit, and roughly 0.5 to 1 microgram was reverse transcribed with random hexamers. The immunoSEQ multiplex PCR assay, covering 54 Vbeta and 13 Jbeta segments, was used to amplify TCR beta CDR3 regions. PCR amplification bias was corrected by using a synthetic template baseline for primer optimization and computational correction. For the original study's pipeline: Reads were annotated to V, D and J genes per IMGT and analyzed with immunoSEQ Analyzer, keeping only productive sequences. To calculate clonality, Shannon entropy was normalized by log2 of the number of productive unique sequences and then subtracted from one. For each patient and control, public and private clones were evaluated within the 100 most prevalent clones. Clones were defined as Susac-specific if absent from the healthy and MS cohorts, from 1052 published viral clones and from other ImmuneACCESS disease sequences. The public reads were run again by TCRdb, first through fastp at Q25 and then through MiXCR, and only productive beta chains were kept. Each CDR3 protein gets just one entry, which takes the most common genes and DNA from the rows behind it. TCRdb's processing, not the authors' own work, is the source of the V and J calls. Here the sample has 130,000 to 150,000 distinct CDR3 sequences; approximately 95% occur a single time. The ten largest clones take up approximately 0.3% of the sample.

About this clonotype itself: Its recognized antigen is unknown. No per-base quality is available; no much larger clone lies one base away.

The V gene is TRBV14 and the J gene is TRBJ2-7; confidence is insufficient to name the D gene. The origin of this receptor is a human donor in good health. Input material: CD8+ T cells from PBMCs. The DNA sequence reads TGTGCCAGCAGCCAAAGGCAGAACGAGCAGTACTTC. Its protein is CASSQRQNEQYF.